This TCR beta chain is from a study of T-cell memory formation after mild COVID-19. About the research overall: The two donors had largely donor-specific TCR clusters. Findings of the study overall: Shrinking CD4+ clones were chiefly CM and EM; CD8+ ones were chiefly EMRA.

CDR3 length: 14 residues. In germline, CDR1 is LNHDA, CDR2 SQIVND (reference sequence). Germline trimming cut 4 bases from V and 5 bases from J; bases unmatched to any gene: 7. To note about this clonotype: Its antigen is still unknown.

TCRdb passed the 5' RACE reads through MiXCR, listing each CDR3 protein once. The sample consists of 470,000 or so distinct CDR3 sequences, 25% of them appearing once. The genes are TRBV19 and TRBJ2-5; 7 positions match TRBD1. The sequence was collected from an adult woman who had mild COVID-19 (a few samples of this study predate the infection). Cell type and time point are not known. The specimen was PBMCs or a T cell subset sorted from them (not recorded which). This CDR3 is CASSTTGVGETQYF. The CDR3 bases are TGTGCCAGTAGTACCACAGGGGTCGGTGAGACCCAGTACTTC. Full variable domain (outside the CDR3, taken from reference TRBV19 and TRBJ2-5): DGGITQSPKYLFRKEGQNVTLSCEQNLNHDAMYWYRQDPGQGLRLIYYSQIVNDFQKGDIAEGYSVSREKKESFPLTVTSAQKNPTAFYLCASSTTGVGETQYFGPGTRLLVL.